The clone carrying this T cell receptor beta chain was seen once. The data belong to a study of blood T cell repertoires in COVID-19. At the level of the study: PBMCs, B-cell-depleted T cells, or T cells were the source of the cDNA or gDNA that made up the material.

The germline V gene encodes CDR1 SQVTM and CDR2 ANQGSEA. The CDR3 is 12 amino acids. V was cut by 3 bases and J by 3 bases, with 9 bases left in between. Either two negative PCRs, clearance, or symptom resolution qualified Cohort 3 donors as recovered. In the authors' workflow: The assay estimated nucleated cells by amplifying reference gene primers. Assay used: immunoSEQ multiplex PCR; TCRdb lists only in-frame clones, some missing. V, J and clone size are those of that table, while D and trimming were read from the DNA. The sample carries around 390,000 clones, 85% to 90% recorded once. The chain joins TRBV29-1 to TRBJ2-7; weak D call: TRBD2 (6 bases). The sample comprised PBMCs or T cells enriched from blood (not recorded which). This sequence was found in a woman aged 45-65 years who had recovered from COVID-19. The CDR3 nucleotides read TGCAGCGTTGAGGAGGGCAACTACGAGCAGTACTTC. Its translation is CSVEEGNYEQYF.